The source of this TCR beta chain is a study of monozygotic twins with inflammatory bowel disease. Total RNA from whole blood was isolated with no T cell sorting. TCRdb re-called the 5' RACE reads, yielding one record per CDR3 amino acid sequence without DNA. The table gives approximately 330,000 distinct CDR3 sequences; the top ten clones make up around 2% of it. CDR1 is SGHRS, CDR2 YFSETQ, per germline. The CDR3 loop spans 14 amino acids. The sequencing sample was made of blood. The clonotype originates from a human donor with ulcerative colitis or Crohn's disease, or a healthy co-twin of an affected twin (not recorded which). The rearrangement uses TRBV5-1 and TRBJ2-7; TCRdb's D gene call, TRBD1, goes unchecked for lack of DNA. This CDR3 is CASSPGQGAREQYF. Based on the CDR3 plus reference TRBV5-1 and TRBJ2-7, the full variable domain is KAGVTQTPRYLIKTRGQQVTLSCSPISGHRSVSWYQQTPGQGLQFLFEYFSETQRNKGNFPGRFSGRQFSNSRSEMNVSTLELGDSALYLCASSPGQGAREQYFGPGTRLTVT.